This T cell receptor (beta chain) was observed in a study of T cell responses to AZD1222 COVID-19 vaccine. Losses at the gene ends were 3 bases for V and 5 bases for J; bases not matched to a gene: 8. From germline, CDR1 is PRHDT and CDR2 FYEKMQ (reference sequence). The CDR3 contains 17 residues. The table came from immunoSEQ multiplex PCR; TCRdb's copy has only in-frame clones and leaves some out. The top ten hold around 3.6% of the sample, which has approximately 180,000 clones, 85% to 95% seen once. The clonotype comes from an adult who received the MenACWY meningococcal vaccine as a control. The gene calls are TRBV13 and TRBJ2-1, with 12 bases identical to TRBD2. The sample here was peripheral blood, taken 28 days after the second dose of the MenACWY control vaccine. CDR3 nucleotides: TGTGCCAGCAGCTTTACCTCTAGCGGGAGGGTTCACAATGAGCAGTTCTTC. Encoded protein: CASSFTSSGRVHNEQFF.